Each of the 31 T cell receptor beta chains below was sequenced from the same sample in a study of blood T cell repertoires in COVID-19. The table came from immunoSEQ multiplex PCR; TCRdb's copy has only in-frame clones and leaves some out. Here the sample spans approximately 22,000 clones, 80% to 85% being singletons. Sequenced input: peripheral blood. These receptors all stem from a man older than 75 with active or convalescent COVID-19.

V is TRBV5-1 and J is TRBJ2-5; 8 nucleotides align to TRBD1. V was clipped by 0 bases and J by 4 bases; unmatched bases: 20. The germline V gene has CDR1 SGHRS and CDR2 YFSETQ. This CDR3 has 20 amino acids. This CDR3 reads CASSLGQGFGGPRHRETQYF. For the CDR3, the DNA is TGCGCCAGCAGCTTGGGACAGGGGTTTGGAGGTCCGAGGCATCGAGAGACCCAGTACTTC.

The rearrangement links TRBV29-1 to TRBJ1-4; D gene uncertain. Germline V lookup: CDR1 SQVTM, CDR2 ANQGSEA. This CDR3 is 16 amino acids long. V was shortened by 4 bases and J by 0 bases, with 15 bases between the two germline ends. The CDR3 is CSVVFGPLTTNEKLFF. CDR3 in DNA: TGCAGCGTTGTTTTTGGGCCACTGACAACTAATGAAAAACTGTTTTTT.

The J gene is TRBJ2-1, the V gene TRBV3-1 (or the pseudogene TRBV3-2), with D hard to call. CDR1 and CDR2 (germline): LGHDT, YNNKEL (reference sequence). The CDR3 contains 13 residues. V was shortened by 0 bases and J by 3 bases, with 3 bases between the two germline ends. The CDR3 nucleotides are TGTGCCAGCAGCCAAGAACTCTACAATGAGCAGTTCTTC. It codes for CASSQELYNEQFF.

The rearrangement links TRBV27 to TRBJ1-2; the match to TRBD1 covers 7 bases. Germline trimming cut 5 bases from V and 2 bases from J; bases unmatched to any gene: 5. The CDR3 is 14 residues long. Germline loops: CDR1 MNHEY, CDR2 SMNVEV (reference sequence). For the CDR3, the DNA is TGTGCCAGCAGTAAGACAGGGAGCAACTATGGCTACACCTTC. This gives the protein CASSKTGSNYGYTF.

The chain is built from TRBV25-1 and TRBJ1-6; tentatively, D is TRBD1 (5 bases). Germline CDR1 and CDR2: MGHDK and SYGVNS. Trimming cost V 3 bases and J 8 bases, with 11 bases left between them. The CDR3 contains 14 residues. CDR3 coding DNA: TGTGCCAGCAGTGATGTGGACATCTATTCACCCCTCCACTTT. This encodes CASSDVDIYSPLHF. Using reference TRBV25-1 and TRBJ1-6 for the parts outside the CDR3, the full variable domain is EADIYQTPRYLVIGTGKKITLECSQTMGHDKMYWYQQDPGMELHLIHYSYGVNSTEKGDLSSESTVSRIRTEHFPLTLESARPSHTSQYLCASSDVDIYSPLHFGNGTRLTVT.

The chain recombines TRBV9 with TRBJ2-7; TRBD2 matches at 12 bases. The V segment lost 2 bases and the J segment 3 bases; nucleotides outside the gene matches: 15. The CDR3 has 19 amino acids. Germline V CDR1 and CDR2: SGDLS, YYNGEE. This CDR3 is CASSVGGMLAGGPDYEQYF. The CDR3 nucleotides are TGTGCCAGCAGCGTCGGGGGGATGCTAGCGGGAGGGCCTGACTACGAGCAGTACTTC.

The chain couples TRBV4-3 to TRBJ2-3; D perhaps matches TRBD1 (5 bases). The V end lost 0 bases, the J end lost 0 bases, and 7 bases lay between the germline ends. CDR3 length: 15 residues. CDR1 and CDR2 (germline): LGHNA, YSLEER. In nucleotides, the CDR3 is TGCGCCAGCAGCCAAGAAGGGGTGAGCACAGATACGCAGTATTTT. This sequence encodes CASSQEGVSTDTQYF.

The chain uses TRBV5-4 and TRBJ2-1, with D hard to call. CDR1 is SGHNT and CDR2 is YYREEE in the germline V gene (reference sequence). V lost 0 bases and J 6 bases, leaving 7 bases between the germline ends. The CDR3 is 13 amino acids. The CDR3 nucleotides are TGTGCCAGCAGCTTGGCCTTATTCAATGAGCAGTTCTTC. It codes for CASSLALFNEQFF.

The chain combines TRBV7-2 with TRBJ1-1; 8 bases line up with TRBD1. Germline V gene sequence: CDR1 SGHTA, CDR2 FQGNSA. This CDR3 spans 15 amino acids. The trim removed 3 bases at V and 4 bases at J, leaving 7 bases unmatched. Here the CDR3 reads CASSFRQGRGTEAFF. Here the CDR3 DNA reads TGTGCCAGCAGCTTCCGACAGGGGAGAGGCACTGAAGCTTTCTTT.

This chain joins TRBV9 and TRBJ1-4, with 7 bases identical to TRBD1. The germline V gene has CDR1 SGDLS and CDR2 YYNGEE. The CDR3 runs to 16 residues. V lost 10 bases and J lost 8; bases outside the gene matches: 20. The CDR3 DNA is TGTGCCCGCCGCGGGGGCCGGGGCAGGGGGAAAGAAAAACTGTTTTTT. It is translated as CARRGGRGRGKEKLFF.

The rearrangement uses TRBV7-9 and TRBJ1-2; TRBD1 matches 9 bases. Germline CDR1 SEHNR, CDR2 FQNEAQ (reference sequence). V shed 5 bases, J shed 2 bases, and the junction held 6 bases outside the gene matches. This CDR3 contains 15 residues. CDR3 sequence reads: CASSRLGTGNYGYTF. The CDR3, as DNA: TGTGCCAGCAGCCGACTTGGGACAGGGAACTATGGCTACACCTTC.

The V gene is TRBV30, the J gene TRBJ1-5; 11 positions match TRBD1. The length of the CDR3 is 13 residues. Germline values: CDR1 GTSNPN, CDR2 SVGIG (reference sequence). V gave up 5 bases and J gave up 5 bases; unmatched junction bases: 2. The CDR3: CAWGQGADQPQHF. Written as DNA, the CDR3 is TGTGCCTGGGGACAGGGGGCGGATCAGCCCCAGCATTTT. Full variable domain (rest looked up from reference TRBV30 and TRBJ1-5): SQTIHQWPATLVQPVGSPLSLECTVEGTSNPNLYWYRQAAGRGLQLLFYSVGIGQISSEVPQNLSASRPQDRQFILSSKKLLLSDSGFYLCAWGQGADQPQHFGDGTRLSIL.

This clone was seen just once. The chain carries TRBV5-1 and TRBJ2-2; 16 positions agree with TRBD2. Germline V gives CDR1 SGHRS, CDR2 YFSETQ. V shed 5 bases, J shed 1 base, and the junction held 11 bases outside the gene matches. This CDR3 region has 20 residues. The CDR3 DNA reads as TGCGCCAGCAGTTCGACCGGGACTAGCGGGGGGGTTTTGAACACCGGGGAGCTGTTTTTT. Its translation is CASSSTGTSGGVLNTGELFF.

The gene calls are TRBV5-8 and TRBJ2-3; 8 bases map to TRBD2. V dropped 2 bases and J dropped 6; count of bases not matched to a gene: 8. Germline V lookup: CDR1 SGHTS, CDR2 YDEGEE. The CDR3 runs to 15 residues. CDR3 sequence: CASSFVAGYSDTQYF. The CDR3 DNA sequence: TGTGCCAGCAGCTTTGTAGCGGGATATTCGGATACGCAGTATTTT.

This clone was counted a single time. J is TRBJ1-4 and V is TRBV11-2; possibly TRBD1 for D (5 bases). Trimming pared 3 bases from V and 3 bases from J, leaving 8 bases between. Germline CDR1 SGHAT, CDR2 FQNNGV. This CDR3 is built from 14 residues. The CDR3 sequence: CASSFQGANEKLFF. The CDR3 region has the DNA TGTGCCAGCAGCTTCCAGGGTGCTAATGAAAAACTGTTTTTT.

For this clone: The junction departs from the called germline gene at one end, perhaps through a read error. V is TRBV5-1 and J is TRBJ1-1, with TRBD1 identical over 10 bases. The CDR3 has 16 residues. Germline CDR1 SGHRS, CDR2 YFSETQ. CDR3 nucleotide sequence: TGCGCCAGCAGCTTTATACCGGGACAGGGGAACAATGAAGCTTTCTTT. Residues: CASSFIPGQGNNEAFF. Full variable domain (outside the CDR3, taken from reference TRBV5-1 and TRBJ1-1): KAGVTQTPRYLIKTRGQQVTLSCSPISGHRSVSWYQQTPGQGLQFLFEYFSETQRNKGNFPGRFSGRQFSNSRSEMNVSTLELGDSALYLCASSFIPGQGNNEAFFGQGTRLTVV.

The DNA for the CDR3 is TGTGCCAGCAGCTTGGGTGGACAGTCCTACGAGCAGTACTTC. Translating gives CASSLGGQSYEQYF. The rearrangement joins TRBV5-8 to TRBJ2-7, with D possibly TRBD1 on 6 matching bases. Germline CDR1 SGHTS, CDR2 YDEGEE. V lost 0 bases to trimming and J lost 1 base, with 8 bases between them. CDR3 length: 14 amino acids.

The DNA of the CDR3 is TGTGCCAGCAGTACGGACAGGGGCTCCTACGAGCAGTACTTC. Its protein is CASSTDRGSYEQYF. The J gene is TRBJ2-7, the V gene TRBV5-4; TRBD1 agrees at 9 bases. The CDR3 loop spans 14 amino acids. The V gene end was trimmed by 5 bases and the J gene end by 0 bases; junction bases not matched to a gene: 3. CDR1 SGHNT and CDR2 YYREEE come from the germline V gene (reference sequence).

There are a few counts of this clone. This chain connects TRBV28 to TRBJ2-3, with TRBD2 identical over 16 bases. The length of the CDR3 is 21 residues. Germline lookup yields CDR1 MDHEN and CDR2 SYDVKM. The J segment lost 0 bases and the V segment lost 2 bases, leaving 11 bases of the junction unmatched. CDR3 sequence reads: CASSLVPGLAGGGSSTDTQYF. DNA for the CDR3: TGTGCCAGCAGTTTAGTCCCGGGACTAGCGGGGGGGGGCTCTAGCACAGATACGCAGTATTTT.

This clone was picked up one time. The chain recombines TRBV7-2 with TRBJ2-4; TRBD1 matches 7 bases. The CDR3 runs 16 residues. Germline V lookup: CDR1 SGHTA, CDR2 FQGNSA. V shed 6 bases and J 0 bases; nucleotides not matched to a gene: 8. The CDR3 region has the DNA TGTGCCAGCAGTCGACAGGGAGCCATAGCCAAAAACATTCAGTACTTC. It is translated as CASSRQGAIAKNIQYF.

This chain connects TRBV13 to TRBJ1-5; maybe TRBD1 (6 bases). Germline V CDR1 and CDR2: PRHDT, FYEKMQ (reference sequence). The CDR3 covers 15 residues. V was shortened by 5 bases and J by 0 bases, with 11 bases between the two germline ends. The CDR3 DNA sequence: TGTGCCAGCAGCCGATACAGGGATAGCAATCAGCCCCAGCATTTT. It is translated as CASSRYRDSNQPQHF.

This clone was seen a single time. The rearrangement links TRBV9 to TRBJ2-5; D may be TRBD2 (6 bases). There are 14 residues in the CDR3. V lost 0 bases to trimming and J lost 5 bases, with 11 bases between them. CDR1 is SGDLS and CDR2 is YYNGEE in the germline V gene. DNA of the CDR3: TGTGCCAGCAGCGTAGACGGGGGTGGGGAGACCCAGTACTTC. This encodes CASSVDGGGETQYF.

V and J are TRBV25-1 and TRBJ1-5, with D uncertain. V lost 3 bases to trimming and J lost 4 bases, with 16 bases between them. The germline V gene has CDR1 MGHDK and CDR2 SYGVNS. There are 16 residues in the CDR3. The CDR3 spells CASSDGVSGQNQPQHF. In DNA form, the CDR3 reads TGTGCCAGCAGTGATGGTGTGTCAGGCCAGAATCAGCCCCAGCATTTT.

This chain links TRBV29-1 with TRBJ2-7; 9 bases align to TRBD1. CDR1 and CDR2 (germline): SQVTM, ANQGSEA. The CDR3 is made up of 13 amino acids. V gave up 4 bases and J gave up 6 bases; unmatched junction bases: 7. Written as DNA, the CDR3 is TGCAGCGTTGTGGGACAGGGAATGGGCGAGCAGTACTTC. Translating it yields CSVVGQGMGEQYF.

V gene TRBV2 combines with J gene TRBJ1-2, with TRBD1 matching over 8 bases. This CDR3 has 14 amino acids. V trimming: 9 bases; J trimming: 4 bases; junction bases outside the gene matches: 10. Germline values: CDR1 SNHLY, CDR2 FYNNEI. The CDR3 nucleotides read TGTGCCAGTACCTTGGGACAGGCGTTCTATGGCTACACCTTC. The encoded protein is CASTLGQAFYGYTF.

J is TRBJ2-1 and V is TRBV18, with unresolved D. CDR1 and CDR2 (germline): KGHSH, LQKENI. This CDR3 contains 14 residues. Trimming took 5 bases from V and 2 from J, leaving 10 bases between them. CDR3 nucleotide sequence: TGTGCCAGCTCAAAAGACCGGGCCTACAATGAGCAGTTCTTC. Protein: CASSKDRAYNEQFF.

The V gene is TRBV4-1, the J gene TRBJ2-3, with D perhaps TRBD2 (6 bases). The CDR3 loop spans 12 amino acids. Looked up from germline, CDR1 is MGHRA and CDR2 is YSYEKL. Trimming took off 8 bases at V and 5 bases at J, with 11 bases between the two ends. In DNA form, the CDR3 reads TGCGCCAGCGCTATGCGGGGAGATACGCAGTATTTT. Translating gives CASAMRGDTQYF.

Here the CDR3 DNA reads TGTGCCAGCAGTACCAGGGCTGGGGCCAACGTCCTGACTTTC. Its translation is CASSTRAGANVLTF. The J gene is TRBJ2-6, the V gene TRBV2; possibly TRBD1 for D (5 bases). This CDR3 has 14 amino acids. V shed 5 bases and J shed 2 bases, with 7 bases lying between them. The germline CDR1 and CDR2 sequences are SNHLY and FYNNEI.

The rearrangement uses TRBV7-8 and TRBJ1-1; the D gene is possibly TRBD1 (5 bases). V was trimmed by 5 bases and J by 1 base, leaving 17 bases between them. CDR1 is SGHVS, CDR2 FQNEAQ, per germline. CDR3 length equals 16 residues. The CDR3 here is CASSPRDWGGNTEAFF. CDR3 nucleotides: TGTGCCAGCAGCCCCAGGGATTGGGGCGGGAACACTGAAGCTTTCTTT.

This chain uses TRBV7-7 with TRBJ2-3; 9 bases match TRBD2. Germline CDR1 is SSHAT and CDR2 is FNYEAQ (reference sequence). The CDR3 runs to 16 residues. V shed 5 bases and J 1 base; nucleotides not matched to a gene: 7. This chain's CDR3 is CASSPGIAGGTDTQYF. The CDR3 DNA reads as TGTGCCAGCAGCCCCGGGATAGCGGGAGGCACAGATACGCAGTATTTT. Complete variable domain (other parts from reference TRBV7-7 and TRBJ2-3): GAGVSQSPRYKVTKRGQDVTLRCDPISSHATLYWYQQALGQGPEFLTYFNYEAQPDKSGLPSDRFSAERPEGSISTLTIQRTEQRDSAMYRCASSPGIAGGTDTQYFGPGTRLTVL.

This chain uses TRBV15 with TRBJ1-3; D may be TRBD1 (5 bases). This CDR3 spans 16 amino acids. Per germline, CDR1 LNHNV and CDR2 YYDKDF (reference sequence). The V end was cut by 3 bases, the J end by 1 base, with 13 bases between. The CDR3 DNA is TGTGCCACCAGCAGCGTGGGGGGTGAATCTGGAAACACCATATATTTT. Its translation: CATSSVGGESGNTIYF.